A selection of T cell receptor beta chains follows, all from one sample in a study of stem cell transplantation in POMP-related autoinflammatory disease. Clones were sequenced by immunoSEQ multiplex PCR, and TCRdb holds only the in-frame ones, with some missing. The table includes over 1,000 clones, 65% to 85% detected once. Material: CD4+ follicular helper T cells (Tfh) from PBMCs, obtained before stem cell transplantation. All receptors derive from a human donor with POMP-related autoinflammation and immune dysregulation (PRAID). The CDR3 runs from the conserved cysteine through the conserved F or W. A D gene is named only where the DNA matches it firmly. Size values are once, few and many counts, or a class for expanded clones, and some rows have none.

TRBJ2-3,once,TRBV30,-,TGTGCCTGGAGTGTAGGCTACTCGATAGCAGATACGCAGTATTTT,CAWSVGYSIADTQYF
TRBJ1-2,-,TRBV7-2,-,TGTGCCAGCAGCCCCGAGCGCTCTCTTGGCTACACCTTC,CASSPERSLGYTF
TRBJ2-6,-,TRBV4-2,-,TGTGCCAGCAGCCTCAAGATGGGGGGACCGGGGAGCTCTGGGGCCAACGTCCTGACTTTC,CASSLKMGGPGSSGANVLTF
TRBJ2-3,-,TRBV18,-,TGTGCCAGCTCACCACAACCTAGCACAGATACGCAGTATTTT,CASSPQPSTDTQYF